This entry features one TCR beta chain sequence. This sample stems from a study of graft-versus-host responses after intestinal transplantation. Germline V gives CDR1 GTSNPN, CDR2 SVGIG (reference sequence). The CDR3 extends over 15 amino acids. Trimming stripped 5 bases from V and 7 bases from J, with 18 bases between. Here immunoSEQ multiplex PCR was the method, and the copy in TCRdb shows in-frame clones only, minus some. The sample yields some 13,000 clones, around 38% seen once. The chain is built from TRBV30 and TRBJ1-6; D might be TRBD1 (5 bases). This sample comprised alloreactive CD4+ T cells from a mixed lymphocyte reaction culture, obtained before intestinal transplant. Subset meaning: CFSE-low proliferating T cells sorted from roughly six-day pre-transplant mixed lymphocyte reaction (GvH or HvG direction). The receptor was derived from a human patient who received an intestinal transplant. The CDR3 nucleotides read TGTGCCTGGGGCACCGGCGCAGGGAGGAATTCACCCCTCCACTTT. Translated: CAWGTGAGRNSPLHF.